This passage covers 15 T cell receptor beta chains from one sample sequenced in a study of T cells in women clearing cervical HPV infection. Sequenced by immunoSEQ multiplex PCR; TCRdb stores in-frame clones only, minus some. Its table lists some 9,800 clones. Sequenced: blood buffy coat. Receptor source: a woman between 18 and 70 years old with a cervical HPV16 infection that either progressed to CIN3+ or cleared (not recorded which).

CDR3 DNA, as far as it was read: TGTGCCAGCAGCTTAGCCGGGACTAGAAATGAG. Residues: CASSLAGTRNE. The entire CDR3 reads CASSLAGTRNEQFF. The genes are TRBV7-3 and TRBJ2-1; 8 nucleotides agree with TRBD2. The read stops 3 residues short of the end of the CDR3; the missing end is completed from the germline J gene. This CDR3 is 14 amino acids long. Germline loops: CDR1 SGHTA, CDR2 FQGTGA. V shed 2 bases, J shed 7 bases, and the junction held 4 bases outside the gene matches.

Concerning this clone itself: The DNA ends 3 residues before the CDR3 does, and the rest of the CDR3 is filled in from the germline J gene. This chain joins TRBV7-3 and TRBJ2-4; 7 bases align to TRBD1. The CDR3 consists of 17 residues. Germline V lookup: CDR1 SGHTA, CDR2 FQGTGA. The CDR3: CASSLTGRQGVQETQYF. The CDR3 bases that were read are TGTGCCAGCAGCTTAACGGGTCGGCAGGGGGTCCAAGAGACT.

According to its frequency, this clone is medium-sized (0.01 to 0.1%). The read terminates 3 residues before the CDR3 end, so the remaining end is supplied by the germline J gene. The chain combines TRBV5-1 with TRBJ2-3; D remains unclear. The CDR3 totals 13 residues. Per the germline V gene, CDR1 is SGHRS and CDR2 is YFSETQ. With 0 bases removed from V and 1 base from J, the gap between germline ends came to 3 bases. CDR3 region: CASSLERTDTQYF. The covered CDR3 bases are TGCGCCAGCAGCTTGGAGCGCACAGATACG.

Note on this clone: The CDR3 end is not reached by the read, which stops 3 residues before it; the germline J gene fills it in. The chain links TRBV2 to TRBJ2-3, with 12 bases that match TRBD1. The CDR3 contains 15 residues. CDR1 is SNHLY, CDR2 FYNNEI, per germline. The CDR3 DNA, read in part, is TGTGCCAGCAGTCCCACCCCGGGACAGGGGGCGACG. Translation: CASSPTPGQGAT. The CDR3, in full, reads CASSPTPGQGATQYF.

With respect to this clone: Coverage ceases 3 residues before the CDR3 finishes, and the germline J gene fills in the end. The chain recombines TRBV18 with TRBJ2-1, with D possibly being TRBD1 (6 bases). Germline V gene lookup returns CDR1 KGHSH and CDR2 LQKENI. Deletions cut 2 bases from V and 1 base from J, with 12 bases between. The CDR3 totals 16 residues. CDR3 bases read: TGTGCCAGCTCACCATCCGGGACACATTCCTACAATGAG. This sequence encodes CASSPSGTHSYNE. The whole CDR3 protein is CASSPSGTHSYNEQFF.

As to this clone: Read coverage stops 3 residues before the CDR3 terminus; the germline J gene supplies the remainder. The J gene is TRBJ2-7, the V gene TRBV7-6; the D gene is possibly TRBD1 (5 bases). This CDR3 comprises 14 residues. Germline CDR1 is SGHVS and CDR2 is FNYEAQ. Between the trimmed V and J ends, which lost 4 bases and 5 bases, there was a span of 15 bases. CDR3 sequence reads: CASSWGRVVDEQYF. The sequenced CDR3 bases are TGTGCCAGCAGCTGGGGCAGGGTTGTAGACGAG.

As for this clone: The observed sequence ends 3 residues before the CDR3 terminus, with the missing tail filled in from the germline J gene. The chain carries TRBV18 and TRBJ1-2, with D maybe TRBD1 (6 bases). This CDR3 region has 14 residues. In germline, CDR1 is KGHSH, CDR2 LQKENI. The sequenced part of the CDR3 DNA is TGTGCCAGCTCGATCAGGGGAAGCTCCTACGAC. Its protein is CASSIRGSSYD. The whole CDR3 reads CASSIRGSSYDYTF.

Partial CDR3 DNA: TGTGCCAGCAACCTCAGGGAAGGGTCACCC. This codes for CASNLREGSP. The whole CDR3 is CASNLREGSPLHF. The J gene is TRBJ1-6, the V gene TRBV7-6; D is possibly TRBD1 (5 bases). The CDR3 end falls 3 residues outside the read, so it is completed with the germline J gene. This CDR3 has 13 residues. The V gene lost 7 bases and the J gene lost 10 bases, with 14 bases spanning the gap. The V gene's germline CDR1 is SGHVS and CDR2 FNYEAQ.

Worth noting for this clone: The read finishes 3 residues shy of the CDR3 end, and the germline J gene is used to complete it. The V gene is TRBV9, the J gene TRBJ2-2; unclear D gene. CDR1 is SGDLS and CDR2 is YYNGEE in the germline V gene. CDR3 length: 13 residues. V was trimmed by 5 bases and J by 4 bases, leaving 9 bases between them. CDR3 sequence: CASSWVATGELFF. Partial CDR3 DNA: TGTGCCAGCAGTTGGGTAGCCACCGGGGAG.

On this clone itself: The read ends 3 residues before the CDR3 terminus; that terminus is restored from the germline J gene. This chain connects TRBV7-9 to TRBJ1-1, with D possibly matching TRBD1 (6 bases). V lost 1 base, J lost 3 bases, and 12 bases lay in between. This CDR3 has 15 amino acids. Per germline, CDR1 SEHNR and CDR2 FQNEAQ (reference sequence). The DNA read from the CDR3 is TGTGCCAGCAGCTTAGGCTCAGGGGTGGACACTGAA. The encoded protein is CASSLGSGVDTE. From start to end, the CDR3 is CASSLGSGVDTEAFF.

Concerning this clone itself: The sequence runs out 3 residues before the end of the CDR3; the remainder is reconstructed from the germline J gene. The rearrangement joins TRBV7-7 to TRBJ2-5, with 8 bases that match TRBD1. Germline lookup yields CDR1 SSHAT and CDR2 FNYEAQ (reference sequence). The junction had 8 bases not matched to a gene; V was cut back by 6 bases and J by 2 bases. This CDR3 has 15 amino acids. CDR3 amino acids: CASSPTGTGQETQYF. CDR3 bases read: TGTGCCAGCAGTCCTACCGGGACAGGACAAGAGACC. The entire variable domain, with the rest obtained from reference TRBV7-7 and TRBJ2-5, is as follows: GAGVSQSPRYKVTKRGQDVTLRCDPISSHATLYWYQQALGQGPEFLTYFNYEAQPDKSGLPSDRFSAERPEGSISTLTIQRTEQRDSAMYRCASSPTGTGQETQYFGPGTRLLVL.

To note about this clone: The read ends 3 residues early relative to the CDR3; the germline J gene fills the gap. V is TRBV20-1 and J is TRBJ2-4; TRBD2 might be the D (6 bases). The CDR3 contains 18 residues. CDR1 and CDR2 from the germline V gene are DFQATT and SNEGSKA (reference sequence). The V gene lost 5 bases and the J gene lost 0 bases, with 23 bases spanning the gap. CDR3 residues: CSAFLPYGGTLAKNIQYF. CDR3 bases read: TGCAGTGCTTTCCTCCCCTACGGGGGAACACTAGCCAAAAACATT.

Considering frequency, this clone is medium-sized (0.01 to 0.1%). The CDR3 goes on 3 residues after the read ends, and that part is filled in from the germline J gene. The chain is built from TRBV7-9 and TRBJ2-3; D uncertain. CDR3 length: 13 residues. V was shortened by 5 bases and J by 6 bases, with 12 bases between the two germline ends. Germline-derived CDR1 and CDR2 are SEHNR and FQNEAQ (reference sequence). The DNA read from the CDR3 is TGTGCCAGCAGCCTGGGCTTCGTGGATACG. This encodes CASSLGFVDT. The full-length CDR3 reads as CASSLGFVDTQYF.

Points on this clone: The read is 3 residues too short to cover the CDR3 end, so that end is filled in from the germline J gene. The chain recombines TRBV20-1 with TRBJ2-5, with D tentatively TRBD2 (6 bases). The CDR3 length is 14 residues. Germline V CDR1 and CDR2: DFQATT, SNEGSKA (reference sequence). Trimming cost V 5 bases and J 4 bases, with 17 bases left between them. CDR3 amino acids: CSADDGSGLETQYF. The covered CDR3 bases are TGCAGTGCTGACGACGGGAGCGGGTTAGAGACC.

Regarding this clone: The read stops 3 residues short of the end of the CDR3; the missing end is completed from the germline J gene. The chain recombines TRBV5-4 with TRBJ2-1, with 8 positions matching TRBD2. Germline values: CDR1 SGHNT, CDR2 YYREEE (reference sequence). The CDR3 totals 15 residues. The trim removed 0 bases at V and 8 bases at J, leaving 7 bases unmatched. The covered CDR3 bases are TGTGCCAGCAGCTTGGGTCTTAGCGGGGAATATGAG. Residues: CASSLGLSGEYE. The whole CDR3 protein is CASSLGLSGEYEQFF. The full variable domain, with the rest looked up from reference TRBV5-4 and TRBJ2-1, is ETGVTQSPTHLIKTRGQQVTLRCSSQSGHNTVSWYQQALGQGPQFIFQYYREEENGRGNFPPRFSGLQFPNYSSELNVNALELDDSALYLCASSLGLSGEYEQFFGPGTRLTVL.